Listed here are 10 T cell receptor beta chains from one sample, sequenced in a study of blood T cell repertoires in COVID-19. Sequenced by immunoSEQ multiplex PCR; TCRdb stores in-frame clones only, minus some. The sample holds approximately 380,000 clones, 85% seen once. What was sequenced was peripheral blood. The receptors originated from a woman aged 18-30 years with acute or convalescent COVID-19.

The chain recombines TRBV9 with TRBJ2-2; tentative D call: TRBD2 (6 bases). Trimming stripped 4 bases from V and 1 base from J, with 11 bases between. Per germline, CDR1 SGDLS and CDR2 YYNGEE. The CDR3 runs to 15 residues. The CDR3 bases are TGTGCCAGCAGCCCAGGGACTCGGAACACCGGGGAGCTGTTTTTT. It specifies CASSPGTRNTGELFF.

CDR3 region: CASGQTSNQPQHF. For the CDR3, the DNA is TGTGCCTCTGGACAGACCAGCAATCAGCCCCAGCATTTT. The gene calls are TRBV2 and TRBJ1-5; a weak D match, TRBD1 (6 bases). Germline CDR1 reads SNHLY; CDR2 reads FYNNEI. Between the trimmed V and J ends, which lost 11 bases and 1 base, there was a span of 12 bases. CDR3 length: 13 residues.

This clone was picked up one time. The rearrangement uses TRBV7-3 and TRBJ2-1; TRBD2 is a possible D gene (6 bases). Germline CDR1 reads SGHTA; CDR2 reads FQGTGA. Trimming removed 5 bases at V and 4 bases at J, with 6 bases between. The CDR3 spans 12 residues. CDR3 coding DNA: TGTGCCAGCAGCCGGGGGTACAATGAGCAGTTCTTC. Translating gives CASSRGYNEQFF.

This chain connects TRBV9 to TRBJ1-3, with 12 bases lining up with TRBD1. The CDR3 totals 16 residues. V dropped 3 bases and J dropped 1; count of bases not matched to a gene: 2. Per germline, CDR1 SGDLS and CDR2 YYNGEE. The CDR3 DNA sequence: TGTGCCAGCAGCGGGGGACAGGGGGCGTCTGGAAACACCATATATTTT. Its protein is CASSGGQGASGNTIYF. The whole variable domain, remainder taken from reference TRBV9 and TRBJ1-3, is DSGVTQTPKHLITATGQRVTLRCSPRSGDLSVYWYQQSLDQGLQFLIQYYNGEERAKGNILERFSAQQFPDLHSELNLSSLELGDSALYFCASSGGQGASGNTIYFGEGSWLTVV.

This clone was observed a single time. The gene calls are TRBV30 and TRBJ1-5; 7 bases are shared with TRBD1. Germline lookup yields CDR1 GTSNPN and CDR2 SVGIG (reference sequence). The CDR3 has 15 residues. The junction had 8 bases not matched to a gene; V was cut back by 3 bases and J by 3 bases. The CDR3 nucleotides are TGTGCCTGGAGGCCCCCGACAGGGATCAATCAGCCCCAGCATTTT. This gives the protein CAWRPPTGINQPQHF. Supplemented by reference TRBV30 and TRBJ1-5, the full variable domain reads SQTIHQWPATLVQPVGSPLSLECTVEGTSNPNLYWYRQAAGRGLQLLFYSVGIGQISSEVPQNLSASRPQDRQFILSSKKLLLSDSGFYLCAWRPPTGINQPQHFGDGTRLSIL.

This chain joins TRBV29-1 and TRBJ1-2; D is unclear. CDR1 and CDR2 from the germline V gene are SQVTM and ANQGSEA. Trimming cost V 4 bases and J 8 bases, with 5 bases left between them. The CDR3 runs to 9 residues. The CDR3 region is CSVGGGYTF. The CDR3, as DNA: TGCAGCGTTGGAGGGGGCTACACCTTC.

V gene TRBV7-9 combines with J gene TRBJ2-1, with 7 bases lining up with TRBD2. The V gene's germline CDR1 is SEHNR and CDR2 FQNEAQ (reference sequence). The CDR3 is 17 residues long. Trimming removed 5 bases from V and 4 bases from J; junction bases left unmatched: 14. CDR3 sequence (DNA): TGTGCCAGCAGCCCCCCCGGGGCGGGAGTGGGATACAATGAGCAGTTCTTC. Its protein product is CASSPPGAGVGYNEQFF. The entire variable domain, with the rest obtained from reference TRBV7-9 and TRBJ2-1, is as follows: DTGVSQNPRHKITKRGQNVTFRCDPISEHNRLYWYRQTLGQGPEFLTYFQNEAQLEKSRLLSDRFSAERPKGSFSTLEIQRTEQGDSAMYLCASSPPGAGVGYNEQFFGPGTRLTVL.

Details on this clone: Within the sample, other DNA sequences also encode this same CDR3. The CDR3: CASSFSGSEQYF. The CDR3 bases are TGTGCCAGCAGTTTTTCGGGGTCCGAGCAGTACTTC. The rearrangement uses TRBV12-3 or TRBV12-4 and TRBJ2-7; D may be TRBD2 (5 bases). V was shortened by 3 bases and J by 6 bases, with 9 bases between the two germline ends. The CDR3 spans 12 residues.

Comment on this clone: A much more abundant neighbour one base away suggests this may be a read error. This rearrangement joins TRBV9 to TRBJ2-2, with 7 nucleotides matching TRBD1. Germline V gene data show CDR1 as SGDLS and CDR2 as YYNGEE. The CDR3 is 13 amino acids. V dropped 4 bases and J dropped 6; count of bases not matched to a gene: 3. Here the CDR3 DNA reads TGTGCCAGCAGCTTAGACAGGGCCGGGGAGCTGTTTTTT. The encoded protein is CASSLDRAGELFF.

The V and J genes are TRBV14 and TRBJ2-7, with D perhaps TRBD1 (5 bases). Germline loops: CDR1 SGHDN, CDR2 FVKESK. CDR3 length: 15 residues. Deletions cut 4 bases from V and 3 bases from J, with 16 bases between. CDR3 residues: CASSPSRTSFYEQYF. CDR3 DNA: TGTGCCAGCAGCCCCTCTCGGACAAGCTTCTACGAGCAGTACTTC.